This T cell receptor beta chain was identified in a study of spatial heterogeneity in lung cancer. Across the whole study: There were, on average, more than 9.5 raw-read appearances for each unique TCR and UMI combination. Study findings and constraints: Alpha and beta chain coverage of tumor T cells was estimated at about 7.3% and 13%, respectively. Expanded intratumoral alpha and beta TCR counts tracked tumor mutation counts.

The presence of a unique molecular identifier marked each TCR cDNA molecule. TCRdb redid the calling of the 5' RACE reads with MiXCR, one entry per CDR3 protein. The sample holds approximately 5,000 distinct CDR3 sequences, approximately 15% seen once. Regarding this clonotype: As yet, its antigen is unknown.

The sample's time point: sample taken at primary tumor resection. Unsorted samples of tumor, nontumor lung or frozen PBMC had their whole RNA sequenced. The germline gives CDR1 MNHEY, CDR2 SVGEGT. The CDR3 is made up of 11 amino acids. Trimming removed 4 bases at V and 5 bases at J, with 5 bases between. The V and J genes are TRBV6-2 or TRBV6-3 and TRBJ2-5; D gene unclear. The material was lung tumor tissue, obtained at surgery. The source is a male donor with early-stage non-small cell lung cancer. The CDR3 loop is CASSSFETQYF. The CDR3, as DNA: TGTGCCAGCAGTTCATTTGAGACCCAGTACTTC.